This T cell receptor (beta chain) was identified in a study of T cell responses to AZD1222 COVID-19 vaccine. V was cut by 3 bases and J by 0 bases, with 12 bases left in between. CDR1 is SGHTA, CDR2 FQGNSA, per germline. The CDR3 loop spans 15 amino acids. This table comes from immunoSEQ multiplex PCR, and its TCRdb copy is limited to in-frame clones, with some not included. The profile shows 170,000 or so clones, approximately 90% of them singletons. The chain joins TRBV7-2 to TRBJ2-7; a weak D match, TRBD1 (6 bases). The clonotype comes from an adult in good health. The material sequenced was peripheral blood, taken on day 0 of AZD1222 vaccination. The CDR3 DNA is TGTGCCAGCAGCTTCGGGACAACGAACTCCTACGAGCAGTACTTC. This encodes CASSFGTTNSYEQYF.